Below, one T cell receptor beta chain is given with its context. The antigen is unknown. These data come from a study of shared clonotypes between healthy human individuals. General study results and limits: When compared with the clonotypes that were shared by all four sorted-subset donors, the non-shared clonotypes turned out to have lower generation probabilities. Genetic and exposure-history diversity was limited by the small donor number.

The CDR3 has 15 residues. The V end was cut by 4 bases, the J end by 6 bases, with 18 bases between. The germline gives CDR1 ENHRY, CDR2 SYGVKD. This table comes from immunoSEQ multiplex PCR, and its TCRdb copy is limited to in-frame clones, with some not included. Altogether around 700,000 clones are present, more than 70% being singletons, with the ten largest covering roughly 1.8%. Material: memory CD4+ T cells sorted from blood. Subset of the sample: CD45RA-negative fraction. V and J are TRBV10-3 and TRBJ1-2; D is perhaps TRBD1 (6 bases). This receptor was taken from a woman aged 30 to 39 in good health. CDR3 in amino acids: CAISAAQGSIHGYTF. The DNA of the CDR3 is TGTGCCATCAGTGCGGCACAGGGCTCAATACATGGCTACACCTTC.